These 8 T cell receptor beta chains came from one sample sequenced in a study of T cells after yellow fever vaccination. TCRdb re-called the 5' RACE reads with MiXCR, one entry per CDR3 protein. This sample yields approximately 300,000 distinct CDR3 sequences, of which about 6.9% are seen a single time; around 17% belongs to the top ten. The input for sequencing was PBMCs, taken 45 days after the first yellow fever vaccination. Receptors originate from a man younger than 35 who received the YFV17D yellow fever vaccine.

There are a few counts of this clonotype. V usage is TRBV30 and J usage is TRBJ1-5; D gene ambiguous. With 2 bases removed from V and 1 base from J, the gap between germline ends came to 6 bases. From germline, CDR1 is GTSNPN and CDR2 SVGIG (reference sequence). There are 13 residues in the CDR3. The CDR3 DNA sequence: TGTGCCTGGAGTCTAGACAGCAATCAGCCCCAGCATTTT. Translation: CAWSLDSNQPQHF.

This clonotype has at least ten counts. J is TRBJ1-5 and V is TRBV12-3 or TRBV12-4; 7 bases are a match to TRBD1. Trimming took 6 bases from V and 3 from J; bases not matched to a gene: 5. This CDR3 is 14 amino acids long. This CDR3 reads CASSEQGTNQPQHF. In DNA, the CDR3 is TGTGCCAGCAGCGAACAGGGGACCAATCAGCCCCAGCATTTT.

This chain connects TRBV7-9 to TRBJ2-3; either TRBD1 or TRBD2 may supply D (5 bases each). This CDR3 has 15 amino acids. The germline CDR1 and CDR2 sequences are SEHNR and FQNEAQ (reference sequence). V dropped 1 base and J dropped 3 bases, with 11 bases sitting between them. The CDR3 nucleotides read TGTGCCAGCAGCTTAGTGGGGGTGGCAACAGATACGCAGTATTTT. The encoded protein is CASSLVGVATDTQYF.

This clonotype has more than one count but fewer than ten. The CDR3 reads CASTRIIQNSPLHF. CDR3 DNA: TGTGCCAGCACCCGAATCATCCAAAATTCACCCCTCCACTTT. The chain is built from TRBV6-2 or TRBV6-3 and TRBJ1-6; D ambiguous. CDR3 length: 14 amino acids. Germline V gene lookup returns CDR1 MNHEY and CDR2 SVGEGT. Trimming shortened V by 7 bases and J by 7 bases, and 14 bases separated the two germline ends.

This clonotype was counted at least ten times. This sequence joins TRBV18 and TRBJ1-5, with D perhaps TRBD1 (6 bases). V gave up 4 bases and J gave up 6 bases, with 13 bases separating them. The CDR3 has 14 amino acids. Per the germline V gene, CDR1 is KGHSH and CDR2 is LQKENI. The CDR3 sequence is CASSQTGDGQPQHF. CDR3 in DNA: TGTGCCAGCTCACAGACAGGAGACGGTCAGCCCCAGCATTTT.

The CDR3 DNA follows: TGTGCCAGCAGTTTCCTTCAAACAGATACGCAGTATTTT. Translated: CASSFLQTDTQYF. V usage is TRBV27 and J usage is TRBJ2-3; unclear D gene. CDR3 size: 13 residues. Germline values: CDR1 MNHEY, CDR2 SMNVEV (reference sequence). The V and J ends lost 3 bases and 3 bases respectively, with 7 bases between them.

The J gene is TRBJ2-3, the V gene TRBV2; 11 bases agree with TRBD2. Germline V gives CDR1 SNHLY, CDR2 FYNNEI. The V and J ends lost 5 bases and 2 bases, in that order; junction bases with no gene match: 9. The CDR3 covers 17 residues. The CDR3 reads CASSPLAGGITTDTQYF. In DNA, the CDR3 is TGTGCCAGCAGTCCTTTAGCGGGGGGGATCACCACAGATACGCAGTATTTT. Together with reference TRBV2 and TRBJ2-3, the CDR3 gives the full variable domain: EPEVTQTPSHQVTQMGQEVILRCVPISNHLYFYWYRQILGQKVEFLVSFYNNEISEKSEIFDDQFSVERPDGSNFTLKIRSTKLEDSAMYFCASSPLAGGITTDTQYFGPGTRLTVL.

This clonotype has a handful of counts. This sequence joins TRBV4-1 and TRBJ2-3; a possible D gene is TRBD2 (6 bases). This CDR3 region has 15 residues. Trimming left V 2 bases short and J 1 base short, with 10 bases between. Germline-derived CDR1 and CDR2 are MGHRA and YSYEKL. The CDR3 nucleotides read TGCGCCAGCAGCCAATGGGTAGCGGGCACAGATACGCAGTATTTT. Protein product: CASSQWVAGTDTQYF.